One sample yielded the 16 T cell receptor beta chains listed below, sequenced in a study of blood T cells in healthy people across ages. Primers used in a second PCR of roughly 7 to 12 cycles were a sample-barcoded 5' primer and a J-beta primer mix. TCRdb passed the 5' RACE reads through MiXCR, listing each CDR3 protein once. The repertoire holds 1.5 million to 2 million distinct CDR3 sequences, with 28% as singletons. Sequencing used blood. Receptors originate from a woman aged 25-40 years in good health.

Turning to this clonotype: A clone one base away is much larger, so this may be a read error. The V gene is TRBV20-1, the J gene TRBJ2-7, with a weak D call TRBD1 (6 bases). The V end lost 0 bases, the J end lost 2 bases, and 14 bases lay between the germline ends. In germline, CDR1 is DFQATT, CDR2 SNEGSKA (reference sequence). CDR3 length: 15 residues. The CDR3 loop reads CSAREDSLDTYEQYF. DNA for the CDR3: TGCAGTGCTAGAGAGGACAGCTTGGACACCTACGAGCAGTACTTC.

Only a few counts were recorded for this clonotype. This chain links TRBV5-6 with TRBJ1-1; D perhaps matches TRBD1 (5 bases). The germline V gene has CDR1 SGHDT and CDR2 YYEEEE. The CDR3 runs 12 residues. Trimming pared 3 bases from V and 6 bases from J, leaving 9 bases between. CDR3 nucleotides: TGTGCCAGCAGCTGGGGAGGGGCTGAAGCTTTCTTT. It translates to CASSWGGAEAFF.

Details on this clonotype: Its ends do not fully match the called genes, so a read error is possible. J is TRBJ1-2 and V is TRBV27, with TRBD1 matching over 9 bases. In germline, CDR1 is MNHEY, CDR2 SMNVEV (reference sequence). The length of the CDR3 is 14 residues. CDR3 protein: CASSVSGTGNGYTF. The DNA of the CDR3 is TGTGCCAGCAGTGTATCAGGGACAGGGAATGGCTACACCTTC.

At least ten counts were recorded for this clonotype. The chain carries TRBV7-9 and TRBJ1-2; maybe TRBD1 (5 bases). The CDR3 sequence is 14 residues long. Trimming took off 5 bases at V and 1 base at J, with 11 bases between the two ends. CDR1 and CDR2 from the germline V gene are SEHNR and FQNEAQ (reference sequence). The CDR3 DNA reads as TGTGCCAGCAGCCTGGCGGGGGTTAACTATGGCTACACCTTC. It yields the protein CASSLAGVNYGYTF.

Concerning this clonotype itself: A read error may account for a junction end that differs from germline. The CDR3 bases are TGTGCTAGCAGCCAAGGGGTTATTGGGGGGGTCGATACGCAGTATTTT. This gives the protein CASSQGVIGGVDTQYF. The chain couples TRBV3-1 to TRBJ2-3; 7 nucleotides align to TRBD2. CDR1 LGHDT and CDR2 YNNKEL come from the germline V gene (reference sequence). The CDR3 covers 16 residues.

V gene TRBV7-6 combines with J gene TRBJ2-5; D tentatively fits TRBD1 or TRBD2 (5 bases each). The CDR3 sequence is 13 residues long. V lost 1 base and J 9 bases, leaving 12 bases between the germline ends. Germline-derived CDR1 and CDR2 are SGHVS and FNYEAQ. CDR3 region: CASSLEGMGAQYF. CDR3 nucleotide sequence: TGTGCCAGCAGCTTAGAGGGAATGGGGGCCCAGTACTTC.

There are a few counts of this clonotype. The chain joins TRBV11-2 to TRBJ2-5; perhaps D is TRBD1 or TRBD2 (5 bases each). The germline gives CDR1 SGHAT, CDR2 FQNNGV. The CDR3 sequence is 17 residues long. V lost 2 bases, J lost 6 bases, and 22 bases lay in between. CDR3 region: CASSLTVPGPVKKTQYF. CDR3 nucleotides: TGTGCCAGCAGCTTAACAGTGCCGGGACCGGTCAAAAAGACCCAGTACTTC. Complete variable domain (other parts from reference TRBV11-2 and TRBJ2-5): EAGVAQSPRYKIIEKRQSVAFWCNPISGHATLYWYQQILGQGPKLLIQFQNNGVVDDSQLPKDRFSAERLKGVDSTLKIQPAKLEDSAVYLCASSLTVPGPVKKTQYFGPGTRLLVL.

The gene calls are TRBV3-1 and TRBJ1-6; D remains ambiguous. The CDR3 runs 13 residues. The germline gives CDR1 LGHDT, CDR2 YNNKEL (reference sequence). V was shortened by 2 bases and J by 5 bases, with 4 bases between the two germline ends. The chain's CDR3 is CASSQSDNSPLHF. DNA of the CDR3: TGTGCCAGCAGCCAATCTGATAATTCACCCCTCCACTTT.

This clonotype has only a few counts. The chain couples TRBV2 to TRBJ2-7; the D gene is possibly TRBD1 (5 bases). CDR3 length: 13 amino acids. Looked up from germline, CDR1 is SNHLY and CDR2 is FYNNEI. V lost 6 bases and J 4 bases, leaving 13 bases between the germline ends. This CDR3 reads CASRVTESYEQYF. CDR3 coding DNA: TGTGCCAGCAGGGTGACAGAATCTTACGAGCAGTACTTC.

The chain links TRBV27 to TRBJ1-1, with 10 bases lining up with TRBD1. Trimming took 5 bases from V and 0 from J; bases not matched to a gene: 12. CDR1 and CDR2 (germline): MNHEY, SMNVEV (reference sequence). This CDR3 has 18 residues. CDR3 nucleotide sequence: TGTGCCAGCAGTGGGATCCGGGACAGGGGCGGGATGAACACTGAAGCTTTCTTT. Translated, it gives CASSGIRDRGGMNTEAFF.

This clonotype was seen at least ten times. This chain links TRBV7-2 with TRBJ2-5, with TRBD2 matching 8 bases. The CDR3 contains 16 residues. CDR1 is SGHTA, CDR2 FQGNSA, per germline. J gave up 7 bases and V 4 bases, and 14 bases lay outside the gene matches. CDR3 sequence: CASSSRPSGTRATQYF. The CDR3 DNA sequence: TGTGCCAGCAGCTCCCGACCTTCCGGGACTAGAGCGACCCAGTACTTC.

Remarks on this clonotype: This clone may be a read error of a much larger clone one base away. The chain employs TRBV7-9 and TRBJ2-7; 7 positions agree with TRBD1. This CDR3 is built from 15 residues. Per the germline V gene, CDR1 is SEHNR and CDR2 is FQNEAQ (reference sequence). V was clipped by 5 bases and J by 5 bases; unmatched bases: 12. As DNA, the CDR3 is TGTGCCAGCAGCCTTACGGAACAGGGGCTCAACGAGCAGTACTTC. This translates into CASSLTEQGLNEQYF.

This clonotype was recorded many times. This sequence joins TRBV12-3 or TRBV12-4 and TRBJ2-7, with a tentative D call TRBD2 (5 bases). CDR3 length: 15 residues. The germline V and J ends were trimmed by 6 bases and 1 base, with 16 bases remaining between them. The CDR3 DNA reads as TGTGCCAGCAGCCCTGAGCGGCGGTGGTCCTACGAGCAGTACTTC. Protein: CASSPERRWSYEQYF.

Concerning this clonotype itself: The junction shows a germline mismatch at one end, possibly a read error. The chain carries TRBV9 and TRBJ2-7, with 8 positions matching TRBD2. The CDR3 totals 18 residues. Per germline, CDR1 SGDLS and CDR2 YYNGEE. As DNA, the CDR3 is TGTGCCAGCAACGTAGGCAGCAGCGGGGGCGGTGGAAGAGAGACCCATTACTTC. This sequence encodes CASNVGSSGGGGRETHYF.

This clonotype was detected ten times or more. The chain uses TRBV12-3 or TRBV12-4 and TRBJ2-3, with 9 bases that match TRBD2. The CDR3 extends over 15 amino acids. The V gene end was trimmed by 3 bases and the J gene end by 1 base; junction bases not matched to a gene: 2. The CDR3 loop reads CASSLREGGTDTQYF. DNA for the CDR3: TGTGCCAGCAGTTTGCGGGAGGGCGGCACAGATACGCAGTATTTT.

The rearrangement uses TRBV19 and TRBJ1-2; the D gene is possibly TRBD1 (6 bases). V was trimmed by 5 bases and J by 2 bases, leaving 15 bases between them. Germline CDR1 is LNHDA and CDR2 is SQIVND (reference sequence). The CDR3 runs to 15 residues. CDR3 in amino acids: CASSWDLDSNYGYTF. Written as DNA, the CDR3 is TGTGCCAGTAGTTGGGACTTGGACAGCAACTATGGCTACACCTTC.